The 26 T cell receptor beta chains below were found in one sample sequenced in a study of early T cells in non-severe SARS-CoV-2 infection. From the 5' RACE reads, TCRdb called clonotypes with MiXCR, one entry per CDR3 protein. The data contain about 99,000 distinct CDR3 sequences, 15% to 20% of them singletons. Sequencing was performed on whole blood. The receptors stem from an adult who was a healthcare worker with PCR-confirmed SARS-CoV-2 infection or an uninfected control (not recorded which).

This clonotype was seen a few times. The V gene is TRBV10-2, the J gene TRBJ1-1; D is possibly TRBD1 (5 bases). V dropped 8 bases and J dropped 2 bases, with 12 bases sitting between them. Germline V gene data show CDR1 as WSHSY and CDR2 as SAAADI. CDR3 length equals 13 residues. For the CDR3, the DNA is TGCGCCAGCGTGAGACAGATAAACACTGAAGCTTTCTTT. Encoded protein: CASVRQINTEAFF.

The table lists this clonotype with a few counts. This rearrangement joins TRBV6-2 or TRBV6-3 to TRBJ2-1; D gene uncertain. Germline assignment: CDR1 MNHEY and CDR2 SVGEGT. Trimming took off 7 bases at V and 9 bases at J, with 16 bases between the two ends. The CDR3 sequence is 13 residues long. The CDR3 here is CASKAIPSGEQFF. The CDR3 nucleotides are TGTGCCAGCAAGGCAATCCCCTCGGGTGAGCAGTTCTTC.

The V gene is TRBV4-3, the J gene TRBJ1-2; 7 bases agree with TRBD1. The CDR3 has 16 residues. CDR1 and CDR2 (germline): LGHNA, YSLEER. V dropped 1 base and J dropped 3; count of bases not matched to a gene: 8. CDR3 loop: CASSQARSGGHYGYTF. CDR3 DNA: TGCGCCAGCAGCCAAGCTAGATCAGGGGGGCACTATGGCTACACCTTC.

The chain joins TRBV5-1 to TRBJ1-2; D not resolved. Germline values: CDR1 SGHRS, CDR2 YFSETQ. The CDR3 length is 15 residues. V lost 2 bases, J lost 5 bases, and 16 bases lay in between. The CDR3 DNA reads TGCGCCAGCAGCTTTCTTCCAGAGCAGTTATATGGCTACACCTTC. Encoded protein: CASSFLPEQLYGYTF.

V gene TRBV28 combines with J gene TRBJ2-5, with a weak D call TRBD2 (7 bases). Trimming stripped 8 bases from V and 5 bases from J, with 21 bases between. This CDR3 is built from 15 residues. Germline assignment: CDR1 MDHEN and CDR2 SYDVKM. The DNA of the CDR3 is TGTGCCAGCGTGGGGGGGGCGCGTTTATTGGAGACCCAGTACTTC. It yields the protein CASVGGARLLETQYF.

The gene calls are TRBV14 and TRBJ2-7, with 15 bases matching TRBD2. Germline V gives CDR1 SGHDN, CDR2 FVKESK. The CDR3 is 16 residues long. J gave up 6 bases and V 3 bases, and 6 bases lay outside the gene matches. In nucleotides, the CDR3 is TGTGCCAGCAGCCACCACGGACTAGCGGGGGGGCGCGAGCAGTACTTC. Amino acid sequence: CASSHHGLAGGREQYF.

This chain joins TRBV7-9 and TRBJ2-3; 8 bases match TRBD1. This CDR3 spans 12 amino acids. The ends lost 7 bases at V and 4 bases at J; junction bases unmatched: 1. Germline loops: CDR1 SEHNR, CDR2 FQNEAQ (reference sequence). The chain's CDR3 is CASNRGADTQYF. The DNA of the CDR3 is TGTGCCAGCAACAGGGGGGCAGATACGCAGTATTTT.

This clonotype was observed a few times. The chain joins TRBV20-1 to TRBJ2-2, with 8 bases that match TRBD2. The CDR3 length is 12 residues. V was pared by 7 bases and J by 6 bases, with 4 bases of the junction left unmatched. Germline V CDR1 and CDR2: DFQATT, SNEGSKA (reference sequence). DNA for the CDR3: TGCAGTGTTAAGCGGGGGTCCGGGGAGCTGTTTTTT. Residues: CSVKRGSGELFF.

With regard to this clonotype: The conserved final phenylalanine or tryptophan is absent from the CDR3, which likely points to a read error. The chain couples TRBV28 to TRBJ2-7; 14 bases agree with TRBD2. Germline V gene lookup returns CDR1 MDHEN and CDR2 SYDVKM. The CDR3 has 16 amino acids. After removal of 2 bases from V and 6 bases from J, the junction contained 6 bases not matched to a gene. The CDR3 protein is CASSLLPGLAGAEQYI. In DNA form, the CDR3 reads TGTGCCAGCAGTTTACTCCCGGGACTAGCGGGAGCCGAGCAGTACATC.

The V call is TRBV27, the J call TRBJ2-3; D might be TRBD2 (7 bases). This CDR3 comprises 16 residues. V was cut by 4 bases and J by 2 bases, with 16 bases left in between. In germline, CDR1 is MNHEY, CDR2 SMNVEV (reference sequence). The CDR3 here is CASSSLSGGATDTQYF. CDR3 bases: TGTGCCAGCAGTTCTCTATCGGGGGGCGCCACAGATACGCAGTATTTT.

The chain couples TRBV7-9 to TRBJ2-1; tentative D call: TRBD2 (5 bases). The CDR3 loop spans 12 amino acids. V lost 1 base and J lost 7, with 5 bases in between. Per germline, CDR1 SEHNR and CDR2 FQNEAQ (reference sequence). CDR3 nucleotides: TGTGCCAGCAGCTTAGGGGAGAATGAGCAGTTCTTC. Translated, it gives CASSLGENEQFF.

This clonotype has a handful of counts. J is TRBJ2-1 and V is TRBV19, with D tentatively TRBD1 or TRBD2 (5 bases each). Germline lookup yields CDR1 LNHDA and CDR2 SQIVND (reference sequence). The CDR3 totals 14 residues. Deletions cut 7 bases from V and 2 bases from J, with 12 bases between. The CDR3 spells CASNAGTTYNEQFF. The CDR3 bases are TGTGCCAGTAACGCCGGGACCACCTACAATGAGCAGTTCTTC. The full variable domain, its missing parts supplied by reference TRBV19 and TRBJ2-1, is DGGITQSPKYLFRKEGQNVTLSCEQNLNHDAMYWYRQDPGQGLRLIYYSQIVNDFQKGDIAEGYSVSREKKESFPLTVTSAQKNPTAFYLCASNAGTTYNEQFFGPGTRLTVL.

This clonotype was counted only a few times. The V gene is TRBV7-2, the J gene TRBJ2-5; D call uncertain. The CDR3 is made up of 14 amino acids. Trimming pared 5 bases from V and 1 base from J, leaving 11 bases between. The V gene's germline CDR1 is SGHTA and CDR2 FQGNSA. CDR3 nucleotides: TGTGCCAGCAGCCTTCGACTCGCCCAAGAGACCCAGTACTTC. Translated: CASSLRLAQETQYF.

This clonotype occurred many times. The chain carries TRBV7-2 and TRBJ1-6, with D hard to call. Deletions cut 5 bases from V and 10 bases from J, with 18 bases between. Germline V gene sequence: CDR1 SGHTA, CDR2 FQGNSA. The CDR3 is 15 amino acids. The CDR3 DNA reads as TGTGCCAGCAGCCTCGTTTTCAGGATAGGATCACCCCTCCACTTT. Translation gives CASSLVFRIGSPLHF.

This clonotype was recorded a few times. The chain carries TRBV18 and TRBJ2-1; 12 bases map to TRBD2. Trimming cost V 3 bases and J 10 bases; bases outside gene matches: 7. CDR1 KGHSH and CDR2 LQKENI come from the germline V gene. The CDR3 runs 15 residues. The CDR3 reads CASSPLAGGPGEQFF. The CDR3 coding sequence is TGTGCCAGCTCACCGCTAGCGGGAGGGCCGGGAGAGCAGTTCTTC.

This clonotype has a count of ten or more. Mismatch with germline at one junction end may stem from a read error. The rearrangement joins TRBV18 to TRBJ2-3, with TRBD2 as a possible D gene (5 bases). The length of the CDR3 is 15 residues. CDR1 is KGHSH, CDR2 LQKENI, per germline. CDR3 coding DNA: TGTGCCAGCTCACCGAAGGGAGTTTCCACACATACGCAGTATTTT. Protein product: CASSPKGVSTHTQYF.

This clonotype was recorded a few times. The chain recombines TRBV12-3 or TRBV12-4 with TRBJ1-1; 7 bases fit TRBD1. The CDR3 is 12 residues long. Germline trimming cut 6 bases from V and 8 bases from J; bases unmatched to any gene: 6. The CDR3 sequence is CASRGDSREAFF. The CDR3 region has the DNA TGTGCCAGCAGGGGGGACAGTAGGGAAGCTTTCTTT.

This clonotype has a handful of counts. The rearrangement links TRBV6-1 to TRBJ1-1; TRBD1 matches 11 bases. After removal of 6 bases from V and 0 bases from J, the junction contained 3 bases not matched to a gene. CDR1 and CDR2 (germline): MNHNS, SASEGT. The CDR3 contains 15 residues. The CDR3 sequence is CASRRDRGLNTEAFF. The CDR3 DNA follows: TGTGCCAGCAGGAGGGACAGGGGGTTGAACACTGAAGCTTTCTTT.

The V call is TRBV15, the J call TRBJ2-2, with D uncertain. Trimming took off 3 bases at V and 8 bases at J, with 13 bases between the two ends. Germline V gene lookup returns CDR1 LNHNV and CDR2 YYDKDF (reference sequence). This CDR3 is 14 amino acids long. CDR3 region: CATSRTLSKGELFF. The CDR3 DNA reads TGTGCCACCAGCAGGACGCTTAGCAAGGGGGAGCTGTTTTTT. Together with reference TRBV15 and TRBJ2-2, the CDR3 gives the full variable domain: DAMVIQNPRYQVTQFGKPVTLSCSQTLNHNVMYWYQQKSSQAPKLLFHYYDKDFNNEADTPDNFQSRRPNTSFCFLDIRSPGLGDTAMYLCATSRTLSKGELFFGEGSRLTVL.

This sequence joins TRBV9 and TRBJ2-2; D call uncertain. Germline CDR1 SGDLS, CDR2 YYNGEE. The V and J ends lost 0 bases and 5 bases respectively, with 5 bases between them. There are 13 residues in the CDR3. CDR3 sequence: CASSVAGTGELFF. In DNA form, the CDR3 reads TGTGCCAGCAGCGTAGCTGGGACCGGGGAGCTGTTTTTT. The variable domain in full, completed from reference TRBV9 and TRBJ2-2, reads DSGVTQTPKHLITATGQRVTLRCSPRSGDLSVYWYQQSLDQGLQFLIQYYNGEERAKGNILERFSAQQFPDLHSELNLSSLELGDSALYFCASSVAGTGELFFGEGSRLTVL.

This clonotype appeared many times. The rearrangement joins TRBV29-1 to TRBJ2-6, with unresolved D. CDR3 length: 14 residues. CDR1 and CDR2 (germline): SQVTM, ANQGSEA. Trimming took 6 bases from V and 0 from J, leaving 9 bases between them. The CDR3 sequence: CSVRLDSGANVLTF. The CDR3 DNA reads TGCAGCGTCCGTCTTGACTCTGGGGCCAACGTCCTGACTTTC.

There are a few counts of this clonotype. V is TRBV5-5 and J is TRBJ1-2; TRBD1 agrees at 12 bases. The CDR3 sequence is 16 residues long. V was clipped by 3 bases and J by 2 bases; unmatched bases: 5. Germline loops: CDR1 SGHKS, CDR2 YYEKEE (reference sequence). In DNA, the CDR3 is TGTGCCAGCAGCTGGGGACAGGGGGCTGACAACTATGGCTACACCTTC. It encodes CASSWGQGADNYGYTF.

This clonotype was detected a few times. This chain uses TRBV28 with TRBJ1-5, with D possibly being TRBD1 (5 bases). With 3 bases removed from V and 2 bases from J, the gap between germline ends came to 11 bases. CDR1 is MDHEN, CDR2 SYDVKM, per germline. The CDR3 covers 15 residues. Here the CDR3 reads CASSLVGGGNQPQHF. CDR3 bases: TGTGCCAGCAGTTTGGTTGGGGGTGGCAATCAGCCCCAGCATTTT.

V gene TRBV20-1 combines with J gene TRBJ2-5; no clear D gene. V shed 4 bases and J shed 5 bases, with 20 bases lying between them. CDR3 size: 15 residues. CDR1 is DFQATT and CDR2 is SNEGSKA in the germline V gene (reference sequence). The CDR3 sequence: CSATPTSGRRETQYF. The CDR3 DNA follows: TGCAGTGCTACCCCGACCTCTGGACGACGGGAGACCCAGTACTTC.

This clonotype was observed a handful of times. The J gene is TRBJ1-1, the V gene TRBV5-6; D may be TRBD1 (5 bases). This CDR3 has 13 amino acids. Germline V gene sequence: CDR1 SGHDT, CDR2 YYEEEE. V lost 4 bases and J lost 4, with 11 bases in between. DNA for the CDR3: TGTGCCAGCAGCCCAAAAGACAGCACTGAAGCTTTCTTT. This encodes CASSPKDSTEAFF.

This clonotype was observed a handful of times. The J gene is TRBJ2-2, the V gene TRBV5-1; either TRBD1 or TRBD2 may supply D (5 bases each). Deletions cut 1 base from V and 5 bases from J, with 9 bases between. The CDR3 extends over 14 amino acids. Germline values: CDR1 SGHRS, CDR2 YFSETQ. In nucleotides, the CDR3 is TGCGCCAGCAGCTTGTCTGAGGGGACCGGGGAGCTGTTTTTT. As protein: CASSLSEGTGELFF.